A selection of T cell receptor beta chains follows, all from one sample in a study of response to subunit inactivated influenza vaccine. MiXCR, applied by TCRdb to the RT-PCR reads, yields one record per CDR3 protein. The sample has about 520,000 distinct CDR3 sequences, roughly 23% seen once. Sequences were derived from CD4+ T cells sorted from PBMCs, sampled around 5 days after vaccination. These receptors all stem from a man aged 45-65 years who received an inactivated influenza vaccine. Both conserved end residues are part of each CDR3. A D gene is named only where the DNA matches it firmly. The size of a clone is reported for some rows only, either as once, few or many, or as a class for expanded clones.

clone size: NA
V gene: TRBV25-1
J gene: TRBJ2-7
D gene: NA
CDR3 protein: CASTGVDPYEQYF
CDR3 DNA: TGTGCCAGCACCGGGGTGGATCCATACGAGCAGTACTTC

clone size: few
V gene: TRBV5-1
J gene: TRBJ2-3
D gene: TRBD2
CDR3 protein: CASSLAGAGGTDTQYF
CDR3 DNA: TGCGCCAGCAGCTTGGCTGGAGCGGGAGGCACAGATACGCAGTATTTT

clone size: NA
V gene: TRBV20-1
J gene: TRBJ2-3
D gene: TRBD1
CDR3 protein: CNAGGTDTQYF
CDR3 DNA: TGCAATGCAGGGGGAACAGATACGCAGTATTTT

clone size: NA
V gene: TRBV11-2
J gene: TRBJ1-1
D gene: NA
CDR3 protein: CASSSELNTEAFF
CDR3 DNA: TGTGCCAGCAGCTCAGAATTGAACACTGAAGCTTTCTTT

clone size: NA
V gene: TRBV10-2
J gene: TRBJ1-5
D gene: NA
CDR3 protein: CASSDGRVGWPQHF
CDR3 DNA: TGCGCCAGCAGTGACGGCAGGGTGGGTTGGCCCCAGCATTTT

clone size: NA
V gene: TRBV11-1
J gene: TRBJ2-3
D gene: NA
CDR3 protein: CASSLEGLNRGGYFRTDTQYF
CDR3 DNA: TGTGCCAGCAGCTTAGAGGGATTGAACAGGGGGGGATACTTCCGCACAGATACGCAGTATTTT

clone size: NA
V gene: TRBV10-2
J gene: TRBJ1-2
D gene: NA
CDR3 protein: CASSESRGLGGYTF
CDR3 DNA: TGCGCCAGCAGTGAGAGCAGGGGACTAGGCGGCTACACCTTC

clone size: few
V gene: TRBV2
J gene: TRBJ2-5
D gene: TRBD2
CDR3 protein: CASNGGSKTQYF
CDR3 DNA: TGTGCCAGCAACGGGGGGTCAAAGACCCAGTACTTC

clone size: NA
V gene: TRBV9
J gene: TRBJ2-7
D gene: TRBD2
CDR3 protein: CASSVDLAGGPGEQYF
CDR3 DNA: TGTGCCAGCAGCGTAGATCTAGCGGGAGGGCCGGGGGAGCAGTACTTC

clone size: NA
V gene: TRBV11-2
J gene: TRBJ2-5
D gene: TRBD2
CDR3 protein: CASSLNAPWAGGLETQYF
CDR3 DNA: TGTGCCAGCAGTTTAAACGCCCCCTGGGCGGGGGGCCTAGAGACCCAGTACTTC

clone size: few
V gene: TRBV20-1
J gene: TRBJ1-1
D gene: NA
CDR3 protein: CSARRAPIQNTEAFF
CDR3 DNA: TGCAGTGCTAGAAGGGCGCCCATACAGAACACTGAAGCTTTCTTT

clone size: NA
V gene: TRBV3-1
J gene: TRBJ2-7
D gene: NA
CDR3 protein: CASSPFRQQGGSYEQYF
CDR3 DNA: TGTGCCAGCAGCCCTTTTCGTCAACAGGGTGGATCCTACGAGCAGTACTTC

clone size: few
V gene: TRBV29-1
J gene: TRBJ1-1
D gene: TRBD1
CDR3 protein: CSAWDRVLNTEAFF
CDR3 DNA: TGCAGCGCATGGGACAGGGTGTTGAACACTGAAGCTTTCTTT

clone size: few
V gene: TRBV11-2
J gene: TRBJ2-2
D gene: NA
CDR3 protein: CASSLAFANTGELFF
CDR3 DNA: TGTGCCAGCAGCTTAGCTTTCGCGAACACCGGGGAGCTGTTTTTT

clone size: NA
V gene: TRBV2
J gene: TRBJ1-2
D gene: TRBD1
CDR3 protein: CASSAQGAAGYTF
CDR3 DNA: TGTGCCAGCAGTGCCCAGGGGGCGGCTGGCTACACCTTC

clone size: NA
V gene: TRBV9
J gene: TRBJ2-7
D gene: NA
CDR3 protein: CASSVEGIGEQYF
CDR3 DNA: TGTGCCAGCAGCGTAGAAGGCATCGGCGAGCAGTACTTC

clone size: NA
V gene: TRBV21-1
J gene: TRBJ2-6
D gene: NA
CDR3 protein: CASSHGDRRSSGANVLTF
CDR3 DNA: TGTGCCAGCAGCCACGGAGACAGGAGATCGAGTGGGGCCAACGTCCTGACTTTC

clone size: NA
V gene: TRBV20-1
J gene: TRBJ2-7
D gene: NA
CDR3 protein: CSARPAGFARNYEQYF
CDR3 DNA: TGCAGTGCTAGACCTGCGGGGTTCGCTAGGAACTACGAGCAGTACTTC

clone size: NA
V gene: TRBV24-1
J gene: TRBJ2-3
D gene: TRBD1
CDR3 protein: CATSEPGQGFDTQYF
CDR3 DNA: TGTGCCACCAGTGAACCGGGACAGGGTTTTGATACGCAGTATTTT

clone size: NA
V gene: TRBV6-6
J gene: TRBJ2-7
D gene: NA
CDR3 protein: CASFEYSYEQYF
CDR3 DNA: TGTGCCAGCTTTGAGTACTCCTACGAGCAGTACTTC

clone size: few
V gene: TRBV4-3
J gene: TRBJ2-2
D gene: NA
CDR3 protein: CASSQGKGFNTGELFF
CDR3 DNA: TGCGCCAGCAGCCAAGGGAAGGGGTTTAACACCGGGGAGCTGTTTTTT

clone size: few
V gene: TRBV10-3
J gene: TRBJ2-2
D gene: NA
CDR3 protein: CAISESLANTGELFF
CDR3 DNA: TGTGCCATCAGTGAGTCTTTAGCGAACACCGGGGAGCTGTTTTTT

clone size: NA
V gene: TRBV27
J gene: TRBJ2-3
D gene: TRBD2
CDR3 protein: CASRRRRGAGTDTQYF
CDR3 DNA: TGTGCCAGCAGGCGACGGCGGGGGGCCGGCACAGATACGCAGTATTTT

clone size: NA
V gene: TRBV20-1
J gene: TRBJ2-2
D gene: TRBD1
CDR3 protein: CSAFRTGYTGELFF
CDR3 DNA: TGCAGTGCTTTTCGGACAGGGTACACCGGGGAGCTGTTTTTT

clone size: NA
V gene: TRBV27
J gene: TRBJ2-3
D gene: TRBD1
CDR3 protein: CASSPGTGWGTDTQYF
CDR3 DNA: TGTGCCAGCAGTCCGGGGACAGGGTGGGGCACAGATACGCAGTATTTT

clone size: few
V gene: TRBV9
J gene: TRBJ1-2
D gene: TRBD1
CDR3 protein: CASSAGTGDYGYTF
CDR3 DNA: TGTGCCAGCAGCGCCGGGACAGGAGACTATGGCTACACCTTC

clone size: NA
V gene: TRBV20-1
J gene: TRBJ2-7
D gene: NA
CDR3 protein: CSAVRATSYEQYF
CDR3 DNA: TGCAGTGCTGTGCGGGCGACCTCCTACGAGCAGTACTTC

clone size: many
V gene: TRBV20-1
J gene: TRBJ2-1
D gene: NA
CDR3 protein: CSASPIPRNNEQFF
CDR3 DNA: TGCAGTGCTTCCCCAATTCCGAGGAACAATGAGCAGTTCTTC

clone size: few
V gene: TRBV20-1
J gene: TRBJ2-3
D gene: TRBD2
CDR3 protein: CSASVAGGTDTQYF
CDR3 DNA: TGCAGTGCTAGTGTGGCGGGGGGCACAGATACGCAGTATTTT

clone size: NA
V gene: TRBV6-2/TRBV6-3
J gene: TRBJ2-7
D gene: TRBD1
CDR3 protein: CASSYSGTAVFSEQYF
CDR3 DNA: TGTGCCAGCAGTTATTCCGGGACAGCGGTGTTTAGCGAGCAGTACTTC

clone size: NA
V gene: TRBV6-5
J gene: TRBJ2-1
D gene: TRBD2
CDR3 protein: CASSYGLAGGDNEQFF
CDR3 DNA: TGTGCCAGCAGTTACGGGCTAGCGGGGGGAGACAATGAGCAGTTCTTC

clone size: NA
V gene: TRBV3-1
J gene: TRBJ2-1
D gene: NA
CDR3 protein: CASSQWNNEQFF
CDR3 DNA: TGTGCCAGCAGCCAGTGGAACAATGAGCAGTTCTTC

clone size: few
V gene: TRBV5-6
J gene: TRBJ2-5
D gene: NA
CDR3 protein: CASSVRGQETQYF
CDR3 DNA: TGTGCCAGCAGCGTGCGGGGCCAAGAGACCCAGTACTTC

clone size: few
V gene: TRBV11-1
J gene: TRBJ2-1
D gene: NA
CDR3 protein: CASSLGGQQLSYNEQFF
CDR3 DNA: TGTGCCAGCAGCTTAGGAGGACAGCAACTCTCCTACAATGAGCAGTTCTTC

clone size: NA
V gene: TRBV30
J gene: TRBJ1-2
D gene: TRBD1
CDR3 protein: CAWSVGQNYGYTF
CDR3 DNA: TGTGCCTGGAGTGTGGGACAGAACTATGGCTACACCTTC

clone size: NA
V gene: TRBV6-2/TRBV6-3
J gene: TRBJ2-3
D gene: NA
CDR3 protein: CASREPGLGGGYF
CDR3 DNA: TGTGCCAGCAGAGAACCGGGACTGGGTGGAGGGTATTTT

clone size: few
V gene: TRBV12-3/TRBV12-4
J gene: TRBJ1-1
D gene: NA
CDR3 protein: CASSPFQRGTEAFF
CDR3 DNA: TGTGCCAGCAGCCCCTTCCAGCGGGGCACTGAAGCTTTCTTT

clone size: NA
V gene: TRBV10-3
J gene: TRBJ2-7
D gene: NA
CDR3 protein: CAISESRVYEQYF
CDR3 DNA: TGTGCCATCAGTGAGTCCCGGGTCTACGAGCAGTACTTC

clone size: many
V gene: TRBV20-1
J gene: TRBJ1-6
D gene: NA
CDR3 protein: CSASPSGFLNSPLHF
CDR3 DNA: TGCAGTGCTAGCCCTTCCGGGTTCCTTAATTCACCCCTCCACTTT

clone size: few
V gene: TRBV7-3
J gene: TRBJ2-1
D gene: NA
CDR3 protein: CASSREMVSYNEQFF
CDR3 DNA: TGTGCCAGCAGCCGAGAGATGGTGTCCTACAATGAGCAGTTCTTC

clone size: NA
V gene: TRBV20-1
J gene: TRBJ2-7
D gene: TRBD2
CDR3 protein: CSARDVTGGAAHEQYF
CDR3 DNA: TGCAGTGCTAGAGATGTGACCGGGGGGGCCGCCCACGAGCAGTACTTC

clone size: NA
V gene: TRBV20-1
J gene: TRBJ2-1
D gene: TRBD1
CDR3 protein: CSARIGTGGGNEQFF
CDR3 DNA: TGCAGTGCTAGAATCGGGACAGGGGGCGGGAATGAGCAGTTCTTC

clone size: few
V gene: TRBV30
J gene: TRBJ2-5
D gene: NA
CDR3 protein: CAWSVKGGMETQYF
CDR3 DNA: TGTGCCTGGAGTGTGAAGGGGGGGATGGAGACCCAGTACTTC

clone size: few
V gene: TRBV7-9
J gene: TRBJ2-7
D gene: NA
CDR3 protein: CASSPWDNEQYF
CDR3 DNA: TGTGCCAGCAGCCCTTGGGACAACGAGCAGTACTTC

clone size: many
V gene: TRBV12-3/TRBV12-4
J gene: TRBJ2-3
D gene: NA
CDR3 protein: CASRAGPHTDTQYF
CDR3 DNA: TGTGCCAGCCGAGCAGGGCCACACACAGATACGCAGTATTTT

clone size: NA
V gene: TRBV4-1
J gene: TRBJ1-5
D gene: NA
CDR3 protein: CASSQDHSKGQPQHF
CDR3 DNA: TGCGCCAGCAGCCAAGATCACAGTAAGGGTCAGCCCCAGCATTTT